This TCR beta chain was sequenced for a study of regulatory T cells in long-lasting Graves disease. The TCR beta library used iRepertoire HTBI primers with Arm-PCR amplification of CDR3. TCRdb reprocessed the multiplex PCR reads with MiXCR, giving one entry per CDR3 protein. There are roughly 500,000 distinct CDR3 sequences in the sample; approximately 15% occur only once, and roughly 10% lies in the top ten. Noted time point: newly diagnosed GD, antithyroid drugs for less than 3 months. Researchers made the TCR library from RNA that was extracted from PBMCs. CDR3 size: 15 residues. V lost 6 bases and J lost 9; bases outside the gene matches: 12. This clonotype was seen many times. Antigen unknown. Study outcomes and limitations: Owing to a sample size that was small, accuracy may have been reduced. Whereas new patients shared roughly 910 public clonotypes, persistent patients shared more, at 2,500 to 3,500.

The sample was also reused in another study, on T cells in Graves' hyperthyroidism and ophthalmopathy.

The gene calls are TRBV12-3 or TRBV12-4 and TRBJ2-1; 9 bases agree with TRBD2. This TCR came from a young man with Graves disease. The sequenced sample was peripheral blood mononuclear cells (PBMCs), obtained at new diagnosis, from a patient treated with antithyroid drugs. In DNA form, the CDR3 reads TGTGCCAGCAGCCTAGCGGGGAGCCCCCAGAGTGAGCAGTTCTTC. Amino acids: CASSLAGSPQSEQFF.